The clone carrying this T cell receptor beta chain was recorded many times. V was shortened by 3 bases and J by 2 bases, with 12 bases between the two germline ends. CDR3 length: 15 amino acids. Germline CDR1 is MDHEN and CDR2 is SYDVKM. This entry is derived from a study of T cells after yellow fever vaccination. TCRdb processed the 5' RACE reads anew with MiXCR; each CDR3 protein has one entry. Here the sample spans about 340,000 distinct CDR3 sequences, almost 4% being singletons. The origin of this receptor is a man younger than 35 who received the YFV17D yellow fever vaccine. This material consisted of PBMCs, taken 5 days after the yellow fever booster vaccination. The chain employs TRBV28 and TRBJ2-3; tentative D call: TRBD2 (6 bases). CDR3 protein: CASSLGGLTTDTQYF. CDR3 DNA sequence: TGTGCCAGCAGTTTGGGGGGACTTACCACAGATACGCAGTATTTT.